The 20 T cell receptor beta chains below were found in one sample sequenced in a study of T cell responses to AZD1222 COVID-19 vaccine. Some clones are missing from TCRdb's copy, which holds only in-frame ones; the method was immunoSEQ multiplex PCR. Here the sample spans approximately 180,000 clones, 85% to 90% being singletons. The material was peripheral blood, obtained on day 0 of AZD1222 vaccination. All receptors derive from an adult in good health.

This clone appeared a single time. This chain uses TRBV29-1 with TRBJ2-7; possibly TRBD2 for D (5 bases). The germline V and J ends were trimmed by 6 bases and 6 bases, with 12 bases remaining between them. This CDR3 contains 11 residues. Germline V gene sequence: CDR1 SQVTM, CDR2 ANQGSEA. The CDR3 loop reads CSVDQSGEQYF. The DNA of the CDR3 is TGCAGCGTCGACCAGAGCGGCGAGCAGTACTTC.

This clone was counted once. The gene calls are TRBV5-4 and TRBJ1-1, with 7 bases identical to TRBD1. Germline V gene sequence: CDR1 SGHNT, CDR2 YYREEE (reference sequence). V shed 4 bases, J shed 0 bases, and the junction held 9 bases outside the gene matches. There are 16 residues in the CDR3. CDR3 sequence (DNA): TGTGCCAGCAGCGTACAGGGGCCCCAATTGAACACTGAAGCTTTCTTT. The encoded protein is CASSVQGPQLNTEAFF.

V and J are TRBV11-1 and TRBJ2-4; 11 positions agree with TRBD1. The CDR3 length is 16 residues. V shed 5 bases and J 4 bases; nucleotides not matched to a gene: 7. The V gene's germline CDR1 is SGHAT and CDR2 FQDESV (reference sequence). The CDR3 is CASSLGQGASKNIQYF. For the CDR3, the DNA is TGTGCCAGCAGCCTAGGACAGGGGGCTTCAAAAAACATTCAGTACTTC.

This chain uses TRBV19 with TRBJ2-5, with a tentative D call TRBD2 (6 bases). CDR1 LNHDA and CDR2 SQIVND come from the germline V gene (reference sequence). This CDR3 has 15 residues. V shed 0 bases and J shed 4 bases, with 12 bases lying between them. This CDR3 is CASSIDRRGLETQYF. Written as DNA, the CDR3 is TGTGCCAGTAGTATAGACCGACGGGGGTTAGAGACCCAGTACTTC. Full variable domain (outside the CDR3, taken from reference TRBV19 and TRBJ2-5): DGGITQSPKYLFRKEGQNVTLSCEQNLNHDAMYWYRQDPGQGLRLIYYSQIVNDFQKGDIAEGYSVSREKKESFPLTVTSAQKNPTAFYLCASSIDRRGLETQYFGPGTRLLVL.

This CDR3 reads CASSLRNRTSSTDTQYF. For the CDR3, the DNA is TGTGCCAGCAGCTTACGTAATAGGACCTCTAGCACAGATACGCAGTATTTT. The rearrangement links TRBV11-2 to TRBJ2-3, with no clear D. The CDR3 sequence is 17 residues long. Germline V gene data show CDR1 as SGHAT and CDR2 as FQNNGV. V lost 2 bases and J 0 bases, leaving 15 bases between the germline ends.

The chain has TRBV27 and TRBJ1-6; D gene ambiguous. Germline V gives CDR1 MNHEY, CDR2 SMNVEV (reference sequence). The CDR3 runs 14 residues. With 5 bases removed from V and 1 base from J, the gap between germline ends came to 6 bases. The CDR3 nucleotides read TGTGCCAGCAGTGGCTTATCCTATAATTCACCCCTCCACTTT. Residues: CASSGLSYNSPLHF.

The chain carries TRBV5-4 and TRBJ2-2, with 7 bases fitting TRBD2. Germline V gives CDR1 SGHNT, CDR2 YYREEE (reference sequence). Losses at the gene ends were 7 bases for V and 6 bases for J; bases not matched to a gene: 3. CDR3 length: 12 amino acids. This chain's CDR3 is CASARGAGELFF. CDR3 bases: TGTGCCAGCGCCCGGGGGGCCGGGGAGCTGTTTTTT.

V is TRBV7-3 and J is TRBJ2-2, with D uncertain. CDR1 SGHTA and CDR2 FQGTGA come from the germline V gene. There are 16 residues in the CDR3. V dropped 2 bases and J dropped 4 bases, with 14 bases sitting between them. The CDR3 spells CASSLGARVPTGELFF. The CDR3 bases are TGTGCCAGCAGCTTAGGAGCAAGAGTACCCACCGGGGAGCTGTTTTTT.

CDR3 coding DNA: TGTGCCACCAGGGACTACCTCAATGAGCAGTTCTTC. Its protein is CATRDYLNEQFF. This sequence joins TRBV15 and TRBJ2-1; TRBD2 is a possible D gene (6 bases). The CDR3 length is 12 residues. Germline lookup yields CDR1 LNHNV and CDR2 YYDKDF (reference sequence). V lost 6 bases to trimming and J lost 6 bases, with 9 bases between them.

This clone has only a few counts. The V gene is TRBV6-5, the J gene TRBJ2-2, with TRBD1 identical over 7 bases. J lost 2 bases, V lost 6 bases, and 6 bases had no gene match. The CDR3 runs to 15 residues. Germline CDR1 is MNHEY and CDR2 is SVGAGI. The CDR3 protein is CASSPTGINTGELFF. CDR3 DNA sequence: TGTGCCAGCAGCCCGACAGGGATCAACACCGGGGAGCTGTTTTTT.

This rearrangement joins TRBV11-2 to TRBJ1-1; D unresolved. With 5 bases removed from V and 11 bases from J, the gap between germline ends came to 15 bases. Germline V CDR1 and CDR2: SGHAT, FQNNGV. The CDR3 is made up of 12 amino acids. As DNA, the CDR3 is TGTGCCAGCAGCGCAGGCCGAAGGGAGGCTTTCTTT. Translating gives CASSAGRREAFF.

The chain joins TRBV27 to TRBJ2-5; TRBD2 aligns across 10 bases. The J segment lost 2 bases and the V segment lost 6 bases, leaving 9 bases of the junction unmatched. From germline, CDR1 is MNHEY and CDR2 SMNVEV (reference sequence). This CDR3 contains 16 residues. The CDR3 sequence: CASSTDGLAAQETQYF. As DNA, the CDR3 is TGTGCCAGCAGCACCGACGGACTAGCGGCGCAAGAGACCCAGTACTTC.

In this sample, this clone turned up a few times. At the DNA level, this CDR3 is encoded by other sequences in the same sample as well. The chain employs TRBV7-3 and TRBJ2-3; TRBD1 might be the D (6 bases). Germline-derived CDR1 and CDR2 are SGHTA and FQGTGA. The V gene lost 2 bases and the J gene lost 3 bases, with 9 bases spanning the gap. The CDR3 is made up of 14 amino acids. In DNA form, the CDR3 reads TGTGCCAGCAGCTTACAGGGGTGGACAGATACGCAGTATTTT. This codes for CASSLQGWTDTQYF.

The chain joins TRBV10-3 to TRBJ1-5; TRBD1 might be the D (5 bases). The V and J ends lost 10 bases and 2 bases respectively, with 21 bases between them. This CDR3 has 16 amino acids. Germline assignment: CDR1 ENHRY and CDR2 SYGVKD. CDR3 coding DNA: TGTGCCACGACGGGTACGGGGGATTGGGGCAATCAGCCCCAGCATTTT. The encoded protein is CATTGTGDWGNQPQHF.

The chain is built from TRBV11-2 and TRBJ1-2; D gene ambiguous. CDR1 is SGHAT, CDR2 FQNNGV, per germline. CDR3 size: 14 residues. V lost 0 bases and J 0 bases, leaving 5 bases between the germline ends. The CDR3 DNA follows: TGTGCCAGCAGCTTAGATATATCTAACTATGGCTACACCTTC. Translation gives CASSLDISNYGYTF.

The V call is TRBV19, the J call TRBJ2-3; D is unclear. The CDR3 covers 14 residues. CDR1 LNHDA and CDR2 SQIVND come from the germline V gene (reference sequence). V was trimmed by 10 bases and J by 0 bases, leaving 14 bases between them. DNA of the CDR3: TGTGCCACCAAGGTCGAAGAAAGCACAGATACGCAGTATTTT. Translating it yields CATKVEESTDTQYF.

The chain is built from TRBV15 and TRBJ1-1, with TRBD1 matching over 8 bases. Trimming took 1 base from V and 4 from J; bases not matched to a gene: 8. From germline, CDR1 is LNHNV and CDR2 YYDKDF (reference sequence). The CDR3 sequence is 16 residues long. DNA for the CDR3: TGTGCCACCAGCAGAGGGACAGGGAGGATAACCACTGAAGCTTTCTTT. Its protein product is CATSRGTGRITTEAFF.

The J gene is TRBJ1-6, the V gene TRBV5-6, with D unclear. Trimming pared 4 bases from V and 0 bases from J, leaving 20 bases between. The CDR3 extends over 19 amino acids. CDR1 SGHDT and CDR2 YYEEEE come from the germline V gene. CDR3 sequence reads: CASSRQVLSYSSYNSPLHF. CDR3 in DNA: TGTGCCAGCAGCCGCCAGGTGTTATCCTATAGCTCCTATAATTCACCCCTCCACTTT. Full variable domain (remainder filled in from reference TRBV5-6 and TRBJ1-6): DAGVTQSPTHLIKTRGQQVTLRCSPKSGHDTVSWYQQALGQGPQFIFQYYEEEERQRGNFPDRFSGHQFPNYSSELNVNALLLGDSALYLCASSRQVLSYSSYNSPLHFGNGTRLTVT.

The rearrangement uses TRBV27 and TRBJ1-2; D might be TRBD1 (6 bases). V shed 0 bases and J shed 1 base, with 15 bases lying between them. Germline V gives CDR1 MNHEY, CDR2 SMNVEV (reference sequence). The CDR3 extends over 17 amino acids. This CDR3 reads CASSLSYRAGGNYGYTF. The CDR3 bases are TGTGCCAGCAGTTTATCGTACAGGGCGGGTGGTAACTATGGCTACACCTTC.

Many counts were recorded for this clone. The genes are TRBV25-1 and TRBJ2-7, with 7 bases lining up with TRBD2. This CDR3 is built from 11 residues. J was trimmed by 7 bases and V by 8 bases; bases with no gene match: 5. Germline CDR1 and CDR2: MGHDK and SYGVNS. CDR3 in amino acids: CASAVGGEQYF. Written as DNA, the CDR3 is TGTGCCAGCGCCGTCGGGGGGGAGCAGTACTTC.